This T cell receptor (beta chain) came from a study of T-cell memory formation after mild COVID-19. Trimming cost V 6 bases and J 7 bases; bases outside gene matches: 14. The CDR3 runs to 18 residues. This clonotype has a handful of counts. TCRdb re-analysed the 5' RACE reads in MiXCR, keeping a single row per CDR3 protein. The top ten clones hold approximately 12% of a sample with about 470,000 distinct CDR3 sequences, roughly 23% of them seen once. This chain uses TRBV12-3 or TRBV12-4 with TRBJ2-2; 13 bases fit TRBD2. This receptor was obtained from an adult woman who had mild COVID-19 (a few samples of this study predate the infection). Cell type and time point are not known. The sample taken for sequencing was PBMCs or a T cell subset sorted from them (not recorded which). The CDR3 DNA reads TGTGCCAGCAGCCCCGGGACTAGCGGGACAGGGCCAAACGGGGAGCTGTTTTTT. Amino acid sequence: CASSPGTSGTGPNGELFF.